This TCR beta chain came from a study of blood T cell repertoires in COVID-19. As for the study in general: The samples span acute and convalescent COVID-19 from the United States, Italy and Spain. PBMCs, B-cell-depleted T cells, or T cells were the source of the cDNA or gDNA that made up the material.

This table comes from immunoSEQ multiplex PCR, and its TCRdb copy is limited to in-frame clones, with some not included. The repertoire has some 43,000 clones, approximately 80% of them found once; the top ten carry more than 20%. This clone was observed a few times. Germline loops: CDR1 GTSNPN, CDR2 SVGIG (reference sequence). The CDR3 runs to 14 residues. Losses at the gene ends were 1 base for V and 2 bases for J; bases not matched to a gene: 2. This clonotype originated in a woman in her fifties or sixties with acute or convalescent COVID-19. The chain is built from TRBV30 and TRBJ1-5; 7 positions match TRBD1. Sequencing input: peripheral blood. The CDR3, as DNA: TGTGCCTGGAGTGCCGGACAGGGCAATCAGCCCCAGCATTTT. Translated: CAWSAGQGNQPQHF.